Each of the 18 T cell receptor beta chains below was sequenced from the same sample in a study of blood T cell repertoires in COVID-19. Here immunoSEQ multiplex PCR was the method, and the copy in TCRdb shows in-frame clones only, minus some. The sample holds around 290,000 clones, more than 70% seen once. The sequencing sample was made of PBMCs or T cells enriched from blood (not recorded which). The receptors come from a woman aged 55 to 70 in a cohort exposed to, infected with or recovered from COVID-19 (not recorded which).

The CDR3, as DNA: TGTGCCAGCAGCCGGGTGGGACAGTCCTACGAGCAGTACTTC. It specifies CASSRVGQSYEQYF. The chain is built from TRBV7-9 and TRBJ2-7; 7 bases map to TRBD1. Germline values: CDR1 SEHNR, CDR2 FQNEAQ (reference sequence). CDR3 length equals 14 residues. Trimming took 5 bases from V and 1 from J; bases not matched to a gene: 5.

This clone showed up just a few times. This chain connects TRBV15 to TRBJ1-4, with a tentative D call TRBD1 (6 bases). Germline V lookup: CDR1 LNHNV, CDR2 YYDKDF (reference sequence). This CDR3 is 15 amino acids long. V lost 6 bases, J lost 4 bases, and 15 bases lay in between. Here the CDR3 DNA reads TGTGCCACCAGACAGAACAGGGATCGTAATGAAAAACTGTTTTTT. It yields the protein CATRQNRDRNEKLFF.

The V call is TRBV5-5, the J call TRBJ2-3, with 9 bases fitting TRBD1. CDR3 length equals 15 residues. Germline V gene sequence: CDR1 SGHKS, CDR2 YYEKEE (reference sequence). The junction had 5 bases not matched to a gene; V was cut back by 4 bases and J by 2 bases. CDR3 sequence: CASSPRQGDTDTQYF. The CDR3 DNA reads as TGTGCCAGCAGCCCTCGACAGGGGGACACAGATACGCAGTATTTT.

This chain uses TRBV19 with TRBJ2-5, with a tentative D call TRBD2 (6 bases). Trimming pared 4 bases from V and 1 base from J, leaving 13 bases between. CDR1 LNHDA and CDR2 SQIVND come from the germline V gene (reference sequence). This CDR3 contains 15 residues. The CDR3 DNA follows: TGTGCCAGTAGTACCACTAGCTCCGGCCAAGAGACCCAGTACTTC. Its translation: CASSTTSSGQETQYF.

This chain connects TRBV18 to TRBJ2-2, with 7 bases fitting TRBD1. Germline V gene sequence: CDR1 KGHSH, CDR2 LQKENI. V shed 6 bases and J 3 bases; nucleotides not matched to a gene: 7. The CDR3 has 15 residues. CDR3 protein: CASSPRQGYTGELFF. The DNA of the CDR3 is TGTGCCAGCTCGCCAAGACAGGGATACACCGGGGAGCTGTTTTTT.

This clone appeared a single time. This chain connects TRBV30 to TRBJ1-5; a possible D gene is TRBD1 (6 bases). V was cut by 5 bases and J by 7 bases, with 18 bases left in between. The germline gives CDR1 GTSNPN, CDR2 SVGIG (reference sequence). The CDR3 consists of 14 residues. The CDR3 loop reads CAWSTGRGAQPQHF. The DNA of the CDR3 is TGTGCCTGGTCTACTGGCAGGGGCGCCCAGCCCCAGCATTTT.

The chain employs TRBV19 and TRBJ2-1, with 11 nucleotides matching TRBD2. The CDR3 totals 15 residues. Germline assignment: CDR1 LNHDA and CDR2 SQIVND (reference sequence). V lost 6 bases, J lost 9 bases, and 10 bases stayed unmatched. The CDR3: CASRRLAGGPSEQFF. The CDR3 bases are TGTGCCAGTAGGCGCTTAGCGGGAGGGCCGAGTGAGCAGTTCTTC.

The chain carries TRBV2 and TRBJ2-1; possibly TRBD2 for D (6 bases). The CDR3 runs 14 residues. V was pared by 8 bases and J by 0 bases, with 11 bases between. Germline V gene data show CDR1 as SNHLY and CDR2 as FYNNEI. The CDR3 DNA reads TGTGCCAGCTTGGAGACTAGCTCCTACAATGAGCAGTTCTTC. This sequence encodes CASLETSSYNEQFF.

The J gene is TRBJ2-2, the V gene TRBV4-1; 12 positions match TRBD2. Per the germline V gene, CDR1 is MGHRA and CDR2 is YSYEKL. With V trimmed by 0 bases and J by 4 bases, 15 bases remained unmatched. This CDR3 has 21 amino acids. The CDR3 region is CASSQDMPSGRALLGTGELFF. CDR3 DNA: TGCGCCAGCAGCCAAGATATGCCTAGCGGGAGGGCCCTCCTTGGCACCGGGGAGCTGTTTTTT.

The rearrangement joins TRBV18 to TRBJ2-3, with 9 bases that match TRBD2. J lost 1 base, V lost 2 bases, and 16 bases had no gene match. Germline V gene sequence: CDR1 KGHSH, CDR2 LQKENI. CDR3 length: 20 amino acids. The CDR3 coding sequence is TGTGCCAGCTCACCAAACCCCGTGGAGCGGGAGGAGGGGGGCACAGATACGCAGTATTTT. This translates into CASSPNPVEREEGGTDTQYF. Drawing the rest from reference TRBV18 and TRBJ2-3, the complete variable domain is NAGVMQNPRHLVRRRGQEARLRCSPMKGHSHVYWYRQLPEEGLKFMVYLQKENIIDESGMPKERFSAEFPKEGPSILRIQQVVRGDSAAYFCASSPNPVEREEGGTDTQYFGPGTRLTVL.

This sequence joins TRBV18 and TRBJ2-5, with 7 bases that match TRBD2. Germline assignment: CDR1 KGHSH and CDR2 LQKENI. J lost 4 bases, V lost 5 bases, and 7 bases had no gene match. This CDR3 contains 14 residues. The DNA of the CDR3 is TGTGCCAGCTCATCCGGGACTACCTCAGAGACCCAGTACTTC. This gives the protein CASSSGTTSETQYF.

The CDR3 is CASSWTSGNVDTQYF. CDR3 nucleotide sequence: TGTGCCAGCAGTTGGACTAGCGGAAACGTAGATACGCAGTATTTT. The rearrangement joins TRBV6-2 or TRBV6-3 to TRBJ2-3; 10 bases are shared with TRBD2. Trimming removed 4 bases from V and 5 bases from J; junction bases left unmatched: 6. Germline CDR1 and CDR2: MNHEY and SVGEGT. The CDR3 length is 15 residues.

V is TRBV28 and J is TRBJ2-5; the match to TRBD1 covers 9 bases. J lost 5 bases, V lost 5 bases, and 9 bases had no gene match. Germline-derived CDR1 and CDR2 are MDHEN and SYDVKM. The CDR3 loop spans 15 amino acids. The CDR3 is CASSPNRGRGETQYF. In DNA, the CDR3 is TGTGCCAGCAGTCCCAACAGGGGGCGTGGTGAGACCCAGTACTTC. The full variable domain, in which reference TRBV28 and TRBJ2-5 provide the parts outside the CDR3, is DVKVTQSSRYLVKRTGEKVFLECVQDMDHENMFWYRQDPGLGLRLIYFSYDVKMKEKGDIPEGYSVSREKKERFSLILESASTNQTSMYLCASSPNRGRGETQYFGPGTRLLVL.

This chain uses TRBV11-2 with TRBJ1-1, with 8 positions matching TRBD1. CDR3 length: 15 amino acids. Looked up from germline, CDR1 is SGHAT and CDR2 is FQNNGV. Trimming cost V 2 bases and J 4 bases; bases outside gene matches: 6. The CDR3 DNA follows: TGTGCCAGCAGCTTACAGGGGGCATCGGGCACTGAAGCTTTCTTT. It codes for CASSLQGASGTEAFF.

The rearrangement links TRBV28 to TRBJ2-5, with 9 bases aligning to TRBD2. The CDR3 has 16 residues. With V trimmed by 4 bases and J by 4 bases, 10 bases remained unmatched. Germline-derived CDR1 and CDR2 are MDHEN and SYDVKM. The CDR3 is CASSWTSGRIGETQYF. The CDR3 nucleotides read TGTGCCAGCAGTTGGACGAGCGGGAGGATCGGAGAGACCCAGTACTTC. The whole variable domain, remainder taken from reference TRBV28 and TRBJ2-5, is DVKVTQSSRYLVKRTGEKVFLECVQDMDHENMFWYRQDPGLGLRLIYFSYDVKMKEKGDIPEGYSVSREKKERFSLILESASTNQTSMYLCASSWTSGRIGETQYFGPGTRLLVL.

Points on this clone: The junction differs from germline at one of its ends, possibly a read error. CDR3 protein: CASSQQGIWWDF. CDR3 in DNA: TGTGCCAGCAGCCAGCAGGGGATCTGGTGGGATTTT. The chain carries TRBV3-1 (or the pseudogene TRBV3-2) and TRBJ1-3, with D possibly being TRBD1 (6 bases). Per germline, CDR1 LGHDT and CDR2 YNNKEL (reference sequence). This CDR3 spans 12 amino acids.

This clone was picked up one time. The J gene is TRBJ1-3, the V gene TRBV7-2; D possibly corresponds to TRBD1 (5 bases). Germline CDR1 SGHTA, CDR2 FQGNSA. The ends were cut back, 1 base at V and 4 bases at J, with 17 bases in the middle. This CDR3 comprises 17 residues. CDR3: CASSLDSGQGGGNTIYF. CDR3 bases: TGTGCCAGCAGCTTAGATTCGGGTCAGGGCGGCGGAAACACCATATATTTT. Combining the CDR3 with reference TRBV7-2 and TRBJ1-3 gives the whole variable domain GAGVSQSPSNKVTEKGKDVELRCDPISGHTALYWYRQSLGQGLEFLIYFQGNSAPDKSGLPSDRFSAERTGGSVSTLTIQRTQQEDSAVYLCASSLDSGQGGGNTIYFGEGSWLTVV.

The chain links TRBV5-4 to TRBJ2-2; D unresolved. The CDR3 runs to 12 residues. Germline values: CDR1 SGHNT, CDR2 YYREEE (reference sequence). V lost 4 bases, J lost 7 bases, and 8 bases lay in between. The CDR3 sequence is CASSKSSGELFF. CDR3 DNA: TGTGCCAGCAGCAAATCTAGCGGGGAGCTGTTTTTT.